One and the same sample provided the 28 T cell receptor beta chains below, sequenced in a study of T cell responses to AZD1222 COVID-19 vaccine. Clones were sequenced by immunoSEQ multiplex PCR, and TCRdb holds only the in-frame ones, with some missing. The repertoire consists of 90,000 to 130,000 clones, with less than 95% occurring once and the leading ten covering over 6.5%. The sequences come from peripheral blood, collected on day 0 of AZD1222 vaccination. The receptors stem from an adult in good health.

The genes are TRBV24-1 and TRBJ2-2; the D gene could be TRBD1 or TRBD2 (5 bases each). CDR3 length: 16 amino acids. The germline V and J ends were trimmed by 0 bases and 3 bases, with 10 bases remaining between them. Germline assignment: CDR1 KGHDR and CDR2 SFDVKD. In nucleotides, the CDR3 is TGTGCCACCAGTGATTTGACCAGGGACCACACCGGGGAGCTGTTTTTT. As protein: CATSDLTRDHTGELFF.

The chain links TRBV14 to TRBJ2-5; no definite D call. The CDR3 extends over 13 amino acids. Germline loops: CDR1 SGHDN, CDR2 FVKESK. Between the trimmed V and J ends, which lost 1 base and 7 bases, there was a span of 10 bases. CDR3 sequence: CASSQATSRTQYF. The DNA for the CDR3 is TGTGCCAGCAGCCAAGCGACGAGCCGGACCCAGTACTTC.

The rearrangement uses TRBV5-1 and TRBJ2-2, with 12 bases lining up with TRBD2. Germline CDR1 reads SGHRS; CDR2 reads YFSETQ. The CDR3 covers 17 residues. V lost 0 bases, J lost 5 bases, and 5 bases stayed unmatched. This chain's CDR3 is CASSLDGTSGWTGELFF. The CDR3, as DNA: TGCGCCAGCAGCTTGGACGGGACTAGCGGGTGGACCGGGGAGCTGTTTTTT.

The gene calls are TRBV5-1 and TRBJ1-2; no clear D gene. With 0 bases removed from V and 8 bases from J, the gap between germline ends came to 14 bases. Germline assignment: CDR1 SGHRS and CDR2 YFSETQ. CDR3 length: 14 amino acids. This CDR3 reads CASSLGSREDGYTF. The CDR3 DNA follows: TGCGCCAGCAGCTTGGGATCACGGGAGGACGGCTACACCTTC. The whole variable domain, filled in from reference TRBV5-1 and TRBJ1-2, reads KAGVTQTPRYLIKTRGQQVTLSCSPISGHRSVSWYQQTPGQGLQFLFEYFSETQRNKGNFPGRFSGRQFSNSRSEMNVSTLELGDSALYLCASSLGSREDGYTFGSGTRLTVV.

The J gene is TRBJ2-5, the V gene TRBV11-2, with D possibly being TRBD2 (5 bases). CDR1 SGHAT and CDR2 FQNNGV come from the germline V gene. There are 14 residues in the CDR3. Trimming left V 5 bases short and J 0 bases short, with 10 bases between. The CDR3 sequence is CASSPIGDQETQYF. CDR3 DNA: TGTGCCAGCAGCCCCATCGGGGACCAAGAGACCCAGTACTTC.

J is TRBJ2-3 and V is TRBV15; 9 nucleotides agree with TRBD1. The V and J ends lost 9 bases and 5 bases, in that order; junction bases with no gene match: 12. The CDR3 consists of 15 residues. Germline V gives CDR1 LNHNV, CDR2 YYDKDF (reference sequence). The CDR3 bases are TGTGCCACGACAGAGATTTACAGGGGGCAAGATACGCAGTATTTT. This translates into CATTEIYRGQDTQYF. Supplemented by reference TRBV15 and TRBJ2-3, the full variable domain reads DAMVIQNPRYQVTQFGKPVTLSCSQTLNHNVMYWYQQKSSQAPKLLFHYYDKDFNNEADTPDNFQSRRPNTSFCFLDIRSPGLGDTAMYLCATTEIYRGQDTQYFGPGTRLTVL.

The chain uses TRBV19 and TRBJ1-3; TRBD1 matches 8 bases. Germline V gene lookup returns CDR1 LNHDA and CDR2 SQIVND (reference sequence). This CDR3 contains 15 residues. J was trimmed by 2 bases and V by 6 bases; bases with no gene match: 6. The chain's CDR3 is CASRLGRGPGNTIYF. The DNA for the CDR3 is TGTGCCAGTAGACTCGGCAGGGGGCCTGGAAACACCATATATTTT. Variable domain in full (rest from reference TRBV19 and TRBJ1-3): DGGITQSPKYLFRKEGQNVTLSCEQNLNHDAMYWYRQDPGQGLRLIYYSQIVNDFQKGDIAEGYSVSREKKESFPLTVTSAQKNPTAFYLCASRLGRGPGNTIYFGEGSWLTVV.

This chain uses TRBV10-2 with TRBJ1-5; D is unresolved. This CDR3 is 13 amino acids long. V lost 3 bases and J 1 base, leaving 4 bases between the germline ends. Germline lookup yields CDR1 WSHSY and CDR2 SAAADI. The CDR3 region has the DNA TGCGCCAGCAGTGATTGGAGCAATCAGCCCCAGCATTTT. Residues: CASSDWSNQPQHF.

CDR3 nucleotides: TGTGCCAGCAGCCGCGACAGGGGTGGTGGCTACACCTTC. Its translation: CASSRDRGGGYTF. This chain joins TRBV11-2 and TRBJ1-2; 8 bases map to TRBD1. This CDR3 has 13 residues. V shed 5 bases and J 7 bases; nucleotides not matched to a gene: 6. The germline CDR1 and CDR2 sequences are SGHAT and FQNNGV.

This chain joins TRBV11-3 and TRBJ1-5; D is unresolved. V was clipped by 5 bases and J by 5 bases, with 7 bases between them. CDR1 and CDR2 (germline): SGHNT, YENEEA. The CDR3 sequence is 12 residues long. CDR3 region: CASSETDQPQHF. The CDR3 DNA reads TGTGCCAGCAGCGAAACCGATCAGCCCCAGCATTTT.

This clone was counted once. V and J are TRBV19 and TRBJ1-5; D is unresolved. The germline gives CDR1 LNHDA, CDR2 SQIVND (reference sequence). The CDR3 sequence is 15 residues long. V was clipped by 5 bases and J by 3 bases, with 14 bases between them. CDR3 DNA: TGTGCCAGTAGTCACAGTGAAGGGATCAATCAGCCCCAGCATTTT. Translated: CASSHSEGINQPQHF.

This rearrangement joins TRBV6-1 to TRBJ2-7; 9 bases fit TRBD2. Germline loops: CDR1 MNHNS, CDR2 SASEGT. CDR3 length: 16 residues. Germline trimming cut 1 base from V and 2 bases from J; bases unmatched to any gene: 6. The CDR3 bases are TGTGCCAGCAGTGAAGGTTTCGTAGCGGGGGCCTACGAGCAGTACTTC. Its translation is CASSEGFVAGAYEQYF.

The chain carries TRBV28 and TRBJ1-1, with TRBD1 matching over 8 bases. The CDR3 is 15 residues long. V lost 4 bases, J lost 3 bases, and 7 bases stayed unmatched. From germline, CDR1 is MDHEN and CDR2 SYDVKM. The CDR3 reads CASSSSGGVDTEAFF. Here the CDR3 DNA reads TGTGCCAGCAGTTCATCAGGGGGCGTCGACACTGAAGCTTTCTTT.

This clone was recorded once. V and J are TRBV19 and TRBJ2-2; D ambiguous. The CDR3 runs 14 residues. Looked up from germline, CDR1 is LNHDA and CDR2 is SQIVND (reference sequence). The V end lost 7 bases, the J end lost 1 base, and 10 bases lay between the germline ends. The CDR3 DNA sequence: TGTGCCAGTAATTGGGGTAGGAACACCGGGGAGCTGTTTTTT. Translating gives CASNWGRNTGELFF.

The chain has TRBV11-2 and TRBJ2-3; D might be TRBD2 (6 bases). V was shortened by 6 bases and J by 4 bases, with 17 bases between the two germline ends. Germline CDR1 reads SGHAT; CDR2 reads FQNNGV. This CDR3 is 15 amino acids long. CDR3 sequence: CASRGIGGGADTQYF. The CDR3 region has the DNA TGTGCCAGCAGGGGGATCGGGGGTGGGGCAGATACGCAGTATTTT.

The chain links TRBV4-1 to TRBJ1-1, with D possibly being TRBD1 (5 bases). Trimming removed 4 bases at V and 2 bases at J, with 8 bases between. The CDR3 length is 13 residues. The germline CDR1 and CDR2 sequences are MGHRA and YSYEKL. CDR3 in DNA: TGCGCCAGCAGCCCACAGGTAAACACTGAAGCTTTCTTT. Amino acids: CASSPQVNTEAFF.

The J gene is TRBJ1-5, the V gene TRBV10-3; 7 bases agree with TRBD1. CDR3 size: 14 residues. The germline V gene encodes CDR1 ENHRY and CDR2 SYGVKD. V was clipped by 5 bases and J by 1 base; unmatched bases: 2. Written as DNA, the CDR3 is TGTGCCATCAGTACCAGGGGGAGCAATCAGCCCCAGCATTTT. Translating it yields CAISTRGSNQPQHF.

V gene TRBV19 combines with J gene TRBJ2-6; TRBD1 matches 12 bases. The CDR3 consists of 17 residues. Germline V CDR1 and CDR2: LNHDA, SQIVND (reference sequence). V shed 6 bases, J shed 2 bases, and the junction held 5 bases outside the gene matches. In DNA, the CDR3 is TGTGCCAGTAGACCGGGACAGGGGGCGCCTGGGGCCAACGTCCTGACTTTC. It translates to CASRPGQGAPGANVLTF.

The CDR3 sequence: CASSLVAGGINTEAFF. The DNA of the CDR3 is TGTGCCAGCAGCTTGGTTGCGGGGGGCATTAACACTGAAGCTTTCTTT. The rearrangement joins TRBV5-4 to TRBJ1-1, with a weak D call TRBD1 (6 bases). Germline V CDR1 and CDR2: SGHNT, YYREEE (reference sequence). CDR3 size: 16 residues. Trimming cost V 0 bases and J 2 bases, with 14 bases left between them.

The V gene is TRBV7-3, the J gene TRBJ2-1; 7 nucleotides line up with TRBD2. With V trimmed by 5 bases and J by 3 bases, 7 bases remained unmatched. This CDR3 contains 15 residues. Germline CDR1 SGHTA, CDR2 FQGTGA. Here the CDR3 DNA reads TGTGCCAGCAGCACCAGCGGGGTTCACTACAATGAGCAGTTCTTC. It codes for CASSTSGVHYNEQFF.

This chain's CDR3 is CASSRGGSTNEKLFF. CDR3 nucleotides: TGTGCCAGCAGCAGAGGGGGCTCAACTAATGAAAAACTGTTTTTT. The rearrangement joins TRBV7-6 to TRBJ1-4; TRBD1 matches at 7 bases. The CDR3 has 15 amino acids. The V gene end was trimmed by 5 bases and the J gene end by 0 bases; junction bases not matched to a gene: 3. From germline, CDR1 is SGHVS and CDR2 FNYEAQ.

This chain joins TRBV28 and TRBJ1-1; D remains ambiguous. CDR3 length: 13 residues. V was clipped by 7 bases and J by 1 base, with 10 bases between them. Looked up from germline, CDR1 is MDHEN and CDR2 is SYDVKM. As DNA, the CDR3 is TGTGCCAGCACCCCAACATGGAACACTGAAGCTTTCTTT. Its protein product is CASTPTWNTEAFF. The complete variable domain, with remaining parts taken from reference TRBV28 and TRBJ1-1, reads DVKVTQSSRYLVKRTGEKVFLECVQDMDHENMFWYRQDPGLGLRLIYFSYDVKMKEKGDIPEGYSVSREKKERFSLILESASTNQTSMYLCASTPTWNTEAFFGQGTRLTVV.

The chain employs TRBV13 and TRBJ1-2; 10 bases map to TRBD1. Germline V gives CDR1 PRHDT, CDR2 FYEKMQ (reference sequence). The CDR3 has 16 residues. V shed 5 bases, J shed 3 bases, and the junction held 9 bases outside the gene matches. CDR3 amino acids: CASSPSDRGPYYGYTF. The CDR3 DNA is TGTGCCAGCAGCCCATCAGACAGGGGGCCTTACTATGGCTACACCTTC.

This sequence joins TRBV5-1 and TRBJ1-6; a weak D match, TRBD1 (6 bases). From germline, CDR1 is SGHRS and CDR2 YFSETQ. V was shortened by 4 bases and J by 4 bases, with 24 bases between the two germline ends. This CDR3 is 19 amino acids long. This CDR3 reads CASSPTGQGGGVYNSPLHF. The CDR3 DNA sequence: TGCGCCAGCAGCCCGACCGGCCAGGGAGGGGGGGTGTATAATTCACCCCTCCACTTT.

The gene calls are TRBV9 and TRBJ1-3, with D maybe TRBD1 (6 bases). The CDR3 loop spans 14 amino acids. CDR1 is SGDLS, CDR2 YYNGEE, per germline. The germline V and J ends were trimmed by 6 bases and 0 bases, with 10 bases remaining between them. CDR3 nucleotides: TGTGCCAGCAACAGGGCCAGCTCTGGAAACACCATATATTTT. Protein: CASNRASSGNTIYF.

This clone has just one count. The chain is built from TRBV4-2 and TRBJ1-4, with D perhaps TRBD1 (5 bases). Trimming stripped 0 bases from V and 2 bases from J, with 22 bases between. Looked up from germline, CDR1 is LGHNA and CDR2 is YNFKEQ. The CDR3 runs to 20 residues. The CDR3 DNA reads TGTGCCAGCAGCCAAGATGGGGGGGTTGCTTCGCGGGCGACTAATGAAAAACTGTTTTTT. Translation gives CASSQDGGVASRATNEKLFF.

The rearrangement links TRBV5-5 to TRBJ1-5, with D maybe TRBD1 (5 bases). Looked up from germline, CDR1 is SGHKS and CDR2 is YYEKEE (reference sequence). The CDR3 runs to 14 residues. Trimming cost V 3 bases and J 4 bases, with 11 bases left between them. CDR3 amino acids: CASSSGTTNQPQHF. CDR3 nucleotides: TGTGCCAGCAGCTCCGGGACGACGAATCAGCCCCAGCATTTT.

In DNA, the CDR3 is TGTGCCAGCAGCCTCGTTGGGGACGAGCAGTACTTC. Residues: CASSLVGDEQYF. The V and J genes are TRBV11-2 and TRBJ2-7; no reliable D call. The CDR3 has 12 amino acids. Trimming took off 5 bases at V and 5 bases at J, with 10 bases between the two ends. Germline V CDR1 and CDR2: SGHAT, FQNNGV.